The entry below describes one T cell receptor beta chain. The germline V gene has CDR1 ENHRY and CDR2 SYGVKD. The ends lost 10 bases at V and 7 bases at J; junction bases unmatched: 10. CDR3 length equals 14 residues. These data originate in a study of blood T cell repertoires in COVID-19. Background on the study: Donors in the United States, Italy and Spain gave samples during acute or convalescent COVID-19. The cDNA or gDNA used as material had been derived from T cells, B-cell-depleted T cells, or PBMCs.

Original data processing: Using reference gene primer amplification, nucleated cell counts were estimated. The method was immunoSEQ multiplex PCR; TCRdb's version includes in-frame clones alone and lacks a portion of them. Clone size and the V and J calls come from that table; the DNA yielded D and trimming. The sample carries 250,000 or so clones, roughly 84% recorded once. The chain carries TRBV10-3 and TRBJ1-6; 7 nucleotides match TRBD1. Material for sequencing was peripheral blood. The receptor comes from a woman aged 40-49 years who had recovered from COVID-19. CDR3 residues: CASYSGTDNSPLHF. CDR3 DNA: TGTGCCAGCTATTCCGGGACAGACAATTCACCCCTCCACTTT.